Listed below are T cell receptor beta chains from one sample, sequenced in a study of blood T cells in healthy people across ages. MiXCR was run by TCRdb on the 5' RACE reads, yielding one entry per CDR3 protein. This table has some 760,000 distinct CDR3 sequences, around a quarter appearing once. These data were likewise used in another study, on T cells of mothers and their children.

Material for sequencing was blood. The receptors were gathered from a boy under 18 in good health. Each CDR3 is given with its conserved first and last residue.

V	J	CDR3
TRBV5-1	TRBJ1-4	CASSLEGEEKLFF
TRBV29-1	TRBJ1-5	CSVWTGLNQPQHF
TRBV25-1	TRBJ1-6	CASSETETGENSPLHF
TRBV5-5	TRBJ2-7	CASSLRDAPSYEQYF
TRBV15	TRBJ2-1	CATSREPGGDEQFF
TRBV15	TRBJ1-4	CATSSRDRVVEKLFF
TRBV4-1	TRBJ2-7	CASSLEVRTNYEQYF
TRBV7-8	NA	CASNLVSPEETQYF
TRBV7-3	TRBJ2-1	CASSPRSRNEQFF
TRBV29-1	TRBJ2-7	CSAIGPGPGLYEQYF
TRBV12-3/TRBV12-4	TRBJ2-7	CASSQGGSSREQYF
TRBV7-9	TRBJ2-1	CASSFDPEGEEQFF
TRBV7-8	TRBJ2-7	CASSLAIGAAGEEQYF
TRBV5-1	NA	CASSLEASGGAVDEQFF
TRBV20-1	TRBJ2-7	CSAHASSEHAEQYF
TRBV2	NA	CASSETIVSEQFF
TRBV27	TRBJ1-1	CASSLSEALNTEAFF
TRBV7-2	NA	CASSWTSGGMNEQFF
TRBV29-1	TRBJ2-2	CGVEGGGTGELFF
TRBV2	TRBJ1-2	CASSEAGRFGYTF
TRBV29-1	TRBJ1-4	CSVERGAGDEKLFF
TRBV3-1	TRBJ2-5	CASSHGLAGPWVRETQYF
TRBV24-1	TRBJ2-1	CATSSVEHNEQFF
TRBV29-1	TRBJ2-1	CSVAGTGVVGEQFF
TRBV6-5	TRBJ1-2	CASSIRGDYGYTF
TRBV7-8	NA	CASSARQPSVSYEQYF
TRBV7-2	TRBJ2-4	CASSSGQGKGKNIQYF
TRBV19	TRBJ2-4	CASMGFEDKNIQYF
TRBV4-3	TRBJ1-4	CASSQDPLTRGNEKLFF
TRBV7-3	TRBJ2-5	CASSRGLAGGLGQETQYF
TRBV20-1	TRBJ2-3	CSAREGAGTDTQYF
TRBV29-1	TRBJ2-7	CSVEDRGASYEQYF
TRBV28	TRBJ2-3	CASSPRLAGGLALTDTQYF
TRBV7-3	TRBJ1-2	CASSLGQGTTNTF
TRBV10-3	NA	CAISESRDRGRDEQFF
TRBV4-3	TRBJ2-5	CASSQAFHYRTGETQYF
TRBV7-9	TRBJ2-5	CASSLTGTGGETQYF
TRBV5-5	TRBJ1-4	CASSSGAWQGNEKLFF
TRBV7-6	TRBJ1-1	CASSLGGGEAFF
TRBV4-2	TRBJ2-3	CASSQADSTDTQYF
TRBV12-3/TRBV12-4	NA	CASSLWTGGIEQYF
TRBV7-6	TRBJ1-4	CASSSRLGEKLFF
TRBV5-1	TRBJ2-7	CASSYPNLQRRWTYEQYF
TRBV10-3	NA	CAISGTGSSGTQYF
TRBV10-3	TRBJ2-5	CAISTLWASGGQETQYF
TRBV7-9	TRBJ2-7	CASTPQGANEQYF
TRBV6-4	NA	CASSPDREGVEQFF
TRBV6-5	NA	CASTLGAGNEQFF
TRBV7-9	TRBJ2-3	CASTLDRVGDTQYF
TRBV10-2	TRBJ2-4	CASSEPWTGGAKNIQYF
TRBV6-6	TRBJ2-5	CASRASGGAGETQYF
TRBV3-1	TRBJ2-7	CASSQDRDRGYYEQYF
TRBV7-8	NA	CASSFTGDTYEQYF
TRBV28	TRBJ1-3	CASSLTTGGGNTIYF
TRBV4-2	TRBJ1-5	CASSQEHVGASNQPQHF